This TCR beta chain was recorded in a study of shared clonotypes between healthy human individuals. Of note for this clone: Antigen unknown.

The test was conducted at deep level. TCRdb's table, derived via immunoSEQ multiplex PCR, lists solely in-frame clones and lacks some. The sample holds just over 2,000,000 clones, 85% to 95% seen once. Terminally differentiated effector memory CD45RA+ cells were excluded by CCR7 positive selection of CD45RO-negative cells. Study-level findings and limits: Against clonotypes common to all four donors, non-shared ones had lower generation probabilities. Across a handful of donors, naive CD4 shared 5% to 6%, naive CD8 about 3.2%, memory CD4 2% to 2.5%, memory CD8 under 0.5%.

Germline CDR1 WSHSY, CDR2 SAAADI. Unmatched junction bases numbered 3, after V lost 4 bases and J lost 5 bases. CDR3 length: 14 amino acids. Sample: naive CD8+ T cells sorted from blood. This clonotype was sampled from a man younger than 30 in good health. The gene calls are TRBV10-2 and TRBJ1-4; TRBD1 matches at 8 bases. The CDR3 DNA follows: TGCGCCAGCAGTGGGACAGGGCAAAATGAAAAACTGTTTTTT. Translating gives CASSGTGQNEKLFF.